This TCR beta chain was recovered during a study of CD8+ T cells in alopecia areata. The study's findings and limits: Lesional scalp, especially alopecia totalis/universalis, showed higher clonality than normal scalp. Treatment with tofacitinib significantly lowered scalp clonality and reduced expanded CD8+ clones among the top 100. A great number of expanded lesional clones endured in scalp and blood during tofacitinib. Scalp sequencing captures resident alphabeta T cells of normal skin too.

Details on this clone: Its antigen is unknown.

Sequencing used cDNA as its template, made by extracting RNA and reverse transcribing it. Clones were sequenced by immunoSEQ multiplex PCR, and TCRdb holds only the in-frame ones, with some missing. The sample contains 90,000 to 100,000 clones, 50% to 75% of which appear only once. J was trimmed by 4 bases and V by 7 bases; bases with no gene match: 10. CDR3 size: 14 residues. Germline CDR1 SGHVT, CDR2 SQSDAQ. As for treatment: oral pan-JAK inhibitor, 5-10 mg twice daily. The specimen comprised CD8+ T cells sorted from blood, sampled at week 4, from a patient treated with tofacitinib. The receptor was derived from a human donor with alopecia areata. The chain carries TRBV7-4 and TRBJ2-7, with 7 bases matching TRBD2. The CDR3 here is CASNFGLAAYEQYF. The CDR3 nucleotides read TGTGCCAGCAATTTTGGGCTAGCGGCTTACGAGCAGTACTTC.